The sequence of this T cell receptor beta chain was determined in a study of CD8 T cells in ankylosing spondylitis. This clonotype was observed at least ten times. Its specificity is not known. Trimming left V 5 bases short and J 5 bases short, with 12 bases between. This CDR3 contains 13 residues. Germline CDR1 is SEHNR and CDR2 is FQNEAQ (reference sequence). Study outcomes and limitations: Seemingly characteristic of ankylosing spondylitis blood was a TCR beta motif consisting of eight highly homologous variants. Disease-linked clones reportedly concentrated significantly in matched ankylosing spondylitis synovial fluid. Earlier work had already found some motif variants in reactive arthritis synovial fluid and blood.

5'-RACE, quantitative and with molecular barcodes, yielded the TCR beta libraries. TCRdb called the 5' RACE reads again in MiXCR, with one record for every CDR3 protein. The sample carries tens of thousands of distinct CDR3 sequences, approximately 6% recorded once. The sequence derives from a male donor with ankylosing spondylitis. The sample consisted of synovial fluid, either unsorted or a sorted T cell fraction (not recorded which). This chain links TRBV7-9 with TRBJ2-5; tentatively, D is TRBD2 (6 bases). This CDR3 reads CASSQAGLETQYF. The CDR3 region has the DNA TGTGCCAGCAGCCAGGCGGGACTTGAGACCCAGTACTTC.